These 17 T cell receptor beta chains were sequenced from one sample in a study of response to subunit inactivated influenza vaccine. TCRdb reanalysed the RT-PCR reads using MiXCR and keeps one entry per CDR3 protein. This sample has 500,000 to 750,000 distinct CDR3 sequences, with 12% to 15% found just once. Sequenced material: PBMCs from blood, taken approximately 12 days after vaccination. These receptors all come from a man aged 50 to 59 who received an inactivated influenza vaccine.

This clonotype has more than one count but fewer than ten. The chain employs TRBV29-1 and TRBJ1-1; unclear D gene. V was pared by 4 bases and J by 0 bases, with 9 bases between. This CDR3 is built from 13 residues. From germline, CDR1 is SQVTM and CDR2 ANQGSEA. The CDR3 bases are TGCAGCGTTGGTGAGAGAATGAACACTGAAGCTTTCTTT. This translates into CSVGERMNTEAFF.

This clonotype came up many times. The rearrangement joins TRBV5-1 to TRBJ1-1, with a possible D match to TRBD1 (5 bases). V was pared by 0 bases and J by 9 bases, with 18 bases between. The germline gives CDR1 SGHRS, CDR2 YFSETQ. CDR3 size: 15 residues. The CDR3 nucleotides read TGCGCCAGCAGCTTGGCCACTGACAGACCTACGAAAGCTTTCTTT. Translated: CASSLATDRPTKAFF.

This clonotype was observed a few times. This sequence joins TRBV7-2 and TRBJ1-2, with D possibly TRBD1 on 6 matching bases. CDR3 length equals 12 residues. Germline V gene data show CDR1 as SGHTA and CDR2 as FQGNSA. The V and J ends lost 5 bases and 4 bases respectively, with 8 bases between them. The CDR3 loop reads CASSVQGYGYTF. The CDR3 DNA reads TGTGCCAGCAGCGTACAGGGCTATGGCTACACCTTC.

The CDR3 DNA sequence: TGTGCCAGCAGCCAACAGGGGCCCCAGTACTTC. As protein: CASSQQGPQYF. The chain carries TRBV3-1 and TRBJ2-5; TRBD1 is a possible D gene (6 bases). V lost 2 bases, J lost 9 bases, and 7 bases lay in between. Germline values: CDR1 LGHDT, CDR2 YNNKEL (reference sequence). This CDR3 is built from 11 residues.

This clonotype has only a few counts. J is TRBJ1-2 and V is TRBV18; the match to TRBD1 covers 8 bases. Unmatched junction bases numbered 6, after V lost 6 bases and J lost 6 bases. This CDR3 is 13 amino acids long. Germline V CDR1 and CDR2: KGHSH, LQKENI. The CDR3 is CASSEQGVDGYTF. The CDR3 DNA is TGTGCCAGCTCGGAACAGGGGGTCGATGGCTACACCTTC.

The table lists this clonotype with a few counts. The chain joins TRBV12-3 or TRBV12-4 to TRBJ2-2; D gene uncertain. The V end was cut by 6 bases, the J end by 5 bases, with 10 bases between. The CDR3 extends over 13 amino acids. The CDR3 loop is CASSRQSTGELFF. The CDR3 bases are TGTGCCAGCAGCCGTCAGTCGACCGGGGAGCTGTTTTTT.

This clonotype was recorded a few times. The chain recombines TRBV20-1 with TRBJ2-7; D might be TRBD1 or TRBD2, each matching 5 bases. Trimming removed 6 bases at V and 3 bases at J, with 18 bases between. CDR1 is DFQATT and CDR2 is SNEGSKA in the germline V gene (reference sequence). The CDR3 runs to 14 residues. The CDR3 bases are TGCAGTGCCCGCGACCGGGACGGTTTCTACGAGCAGTACTTC. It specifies CSARDRDGFYEQYF.

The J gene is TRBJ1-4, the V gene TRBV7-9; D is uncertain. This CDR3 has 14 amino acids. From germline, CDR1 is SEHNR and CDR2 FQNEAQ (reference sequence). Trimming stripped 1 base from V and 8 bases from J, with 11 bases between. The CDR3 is CASSLGEVGEKLFF. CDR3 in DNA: TGTGCCAGCAGCTTAGGAGAAGTAGGGGAAAAACTGTTTTTT. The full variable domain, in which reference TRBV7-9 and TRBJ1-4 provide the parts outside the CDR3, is DTGVSQNPRHKITKRGQNVTFRCDPISEHNRLYWYRQTLGQGPEFLTYFQNEAQLEKSRLLSDRFSAERPKGSFSTLEIQRTEQGDSAMYLCASSLGEVGEKLFFGSGTQLSVL.

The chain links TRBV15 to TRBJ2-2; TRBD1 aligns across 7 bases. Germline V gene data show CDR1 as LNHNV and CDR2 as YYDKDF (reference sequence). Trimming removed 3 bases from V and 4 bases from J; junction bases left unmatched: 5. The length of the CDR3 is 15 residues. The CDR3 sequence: CATSRDRQSTGELFF. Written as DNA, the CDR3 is TGTGCCACCAGCAGGGACAGGCAATCCACCGGGGAGCTGTTTTTT.

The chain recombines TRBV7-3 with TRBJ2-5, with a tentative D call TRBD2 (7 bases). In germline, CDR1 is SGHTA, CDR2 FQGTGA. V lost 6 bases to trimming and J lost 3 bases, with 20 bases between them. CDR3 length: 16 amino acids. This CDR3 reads CASRKGGGGPEETQYF. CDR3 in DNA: TGTGCCAGCAGGAAAGGAGGGGGAGGGCCGGAAGAGACCCAGTACTTC. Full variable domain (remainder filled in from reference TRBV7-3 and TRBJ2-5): GAGVSQTPSNKVTEKGKYVELRCDPISGHTALYWYRQSLGQGPEFLIYFQGTGAADDSGLPNDRFFAVRPEGSVSTLKIQRTERGDSAVYLCASRKGGGGPEETQYFGPGTRLLVL.

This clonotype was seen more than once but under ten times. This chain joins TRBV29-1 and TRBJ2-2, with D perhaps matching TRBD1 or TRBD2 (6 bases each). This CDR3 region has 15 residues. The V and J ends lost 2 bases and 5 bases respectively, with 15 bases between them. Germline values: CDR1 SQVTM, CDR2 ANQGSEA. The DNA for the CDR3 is TGCAGCGTTGAAACCTCGGGGGCCGGAACCGGGGAGCTGTTTTTT. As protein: CSVETSGAGTGELFF.

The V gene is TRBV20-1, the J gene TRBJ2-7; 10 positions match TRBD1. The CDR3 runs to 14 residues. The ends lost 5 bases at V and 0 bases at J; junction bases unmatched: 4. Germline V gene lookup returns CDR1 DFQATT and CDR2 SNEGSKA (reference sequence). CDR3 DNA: TGCAGTGCTGAGGGACAGGGGCCCTCCTACGAGCAGTACTTC. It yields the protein CSAEGQGPSYEQYF.

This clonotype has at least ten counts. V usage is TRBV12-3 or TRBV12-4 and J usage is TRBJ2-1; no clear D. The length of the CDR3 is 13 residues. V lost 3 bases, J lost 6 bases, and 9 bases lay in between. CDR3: CASSFFPGNEQFF. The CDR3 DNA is TGTGCCAGCAGTTTTTTCCCTGGCAATGAGCAGTTCTTC.

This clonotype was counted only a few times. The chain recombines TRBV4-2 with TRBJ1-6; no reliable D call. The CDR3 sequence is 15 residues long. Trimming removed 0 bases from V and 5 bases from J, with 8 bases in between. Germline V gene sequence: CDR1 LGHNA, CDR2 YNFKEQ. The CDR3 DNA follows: TGTGCCAGCAGCCAAGAGGTAGGGAATAATTCACCCCTCCACTTT. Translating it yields CASSQEVGNNSPLHF.

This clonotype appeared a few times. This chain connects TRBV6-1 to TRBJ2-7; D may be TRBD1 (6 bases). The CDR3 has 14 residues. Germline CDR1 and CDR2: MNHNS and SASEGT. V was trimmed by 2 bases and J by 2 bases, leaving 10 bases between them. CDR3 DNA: TGTGCCAGCAGTGAAACAAGGGGGACCTACGAGCAGTACTTC. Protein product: CASSETRGTYEQYF.

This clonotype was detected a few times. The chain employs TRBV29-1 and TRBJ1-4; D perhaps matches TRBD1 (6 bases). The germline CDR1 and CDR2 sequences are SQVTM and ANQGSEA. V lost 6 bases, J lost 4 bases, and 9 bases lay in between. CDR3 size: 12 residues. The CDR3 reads CSVQGINEKLFF. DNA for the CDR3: TGCAGCGTGCAGGGGATTAATGAAAAACTGTTTTTT.

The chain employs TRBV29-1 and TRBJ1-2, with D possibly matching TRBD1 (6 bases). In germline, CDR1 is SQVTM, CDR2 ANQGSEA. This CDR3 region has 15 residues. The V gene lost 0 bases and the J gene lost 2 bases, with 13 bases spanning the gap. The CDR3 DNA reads TGCAGCGTTGAAGAAAGAGGGGGGGAAAACTATGGCTACACCTTC. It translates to CSVEERGGENYGYTF.